The clone carrying this TCR beta chain was picked up one time. Its antigen is not known. The data derive from a study of T cell responses to AZD1222 COVID-19 vaccine. Study-level findings and limits: In a largely white British group with more females than males, clonal diversity was possibly underestimated. Repertoire sampling occurred only after the peak T cell response. CD4 TCRs linked to vaccination spanned spike, dominating at 160-218 and 743-854.

Clones were sequenced by immunoSEQ multiplex PCR, and TCRdb holds only the in-frame ones, with some missing. The sample lists about 210,000 clones; 90% to 95% were seen once. The CDR3 consists of 13 residues. Looked up from germline, CDR1 is MNHEY and CDR2 is SVGAGI. V dropped 7 bases and J dropped 5 bases, with 14 bases sitting between them. The source of this sequence is an adult who received the MenACWY meningococcal vaccine as a control. The genes are TRBV6-5 and TRBJ1-1; tentatively, D is TRBD1 (5 bases). The specimen was peripheral blood, collected 28 days after the second dose of the MenACWY control vaccine. The CDR3 DNA sequence: TGTGCCAGCACCCTCAATGGGGGGACTGAAGCTTTCTTT. This gives the protein CASTLNGGTEAFF.